This T cell receptor beta chain was identified during a study of cytomegalovirus exposure and HLA in healthy donors. Comments on this clone: Its antigen is unidentified.

The CDR3 totals 14 residues. Germline V gene lookup returns CDR1 SGHRS and CDR2 YFSETQ. V lost 4 bases to trimming and J lost 4 bases, with 15 bases between them. Assay used: immunoSEQ multiplex PCR; TCRdb lists only in-frame clones, some missing. The repertoire includes approximately 82,000 clones, 85% to 95% of them detected once, and 0.69% sits in the top ten. Study observations and caveats: Reported results showed that the classifier diagnosed cytomegalovirus status with high specificity and sensitivity.

The sequenced material came from PBMCs. The sequence derives from a woman aged 18-29 years in good health and CMV-seronegative. The gene calls are TRBV5-1 and TRBJ2-7; TRBD2 is a possible D gene (6 bases). The CDR3 is CASSPGESGYEQYF. The CDR3 DNA follows: TGCGCCAGCAGCCCGGGGGAAAGCGGGTACGAGCAGTACTTC.